This section outlines one TCR beta chain sequence together with its context. What it recognizes is unknown. Deletions cut 4 bases from V and 2 bases from J, with 15 bases between. Germline V CDR1 and CDR2: SEHNR, FQNEAQ (reference sequence). The CDR3 has 16 residues. This sample is drawn from a study of Graves' ophthalmopathy and Graves' hyperthyroidism. Findings and limits, study-wide: In separating ophthalmopathy from stable hyperthyroidism, a 13-signature model achieved roughly 89% sensitivity and approximately 81% specificity. Among thyroid clonotypes expanded above 0.001 frequency, most also appeared in blood.

RNA served as the template for amplifying TCR beta CDR3 regions. In the first round, RT-PCR was carried out with HTBI primers, and a multiplex PCR formed the second round. TCRdb reanalysed the multiplex PCR reads using MiXCR and keeps one entry per CDR3 protein. This sample yields 660,000 or so distinct CDR3 sequences, of which 35% to 45% are seen a single time; over 2.5% belongs to the top ten. Sequenced input: peripheral blood. The chain combines TRBV7-9 with TRBJ1-5, with D perhaps TRBD1 (5 bases). The source of this sequence is an adult man with Graves' ophthalmopathy. The CDR3 here is CASSYRAGEGNQPQHF. The CDR3 DNA sequence: TGTGCCAGCAGCTACCGTGCGGGGGAGGGCAATCAGCCCCAGCATTTT.